These 7 T cell receptor beta chains were all obtained from the same sample, sequenced in a study of blood T cells in healthy people across ages. A sample-barcoded 5' primer and a J-beta primer mix were used in a second PCR of about 6 to 12 cycles. TCRdb passed the 5' RACE reads through MiXCR, listing each CDR3 protein once. The sample records fewer than 900,000 distinct CDR3 sequences, roughly 35% being singletons. The source material was blood. These receptor sequences come from a man between 18 and 35 years old in good health.

Comments on this clonotype: This may stem from a read error, because a much larger clone lies one nucleotide away. The rearrangement joins TRBV27 to TRBJ2-5, with a weak D call TRBD1 (6 bases). The better agreement between TRBJ2-4 and the DNA end casts doubt on the J call. Germline V gene data show CDR1 as MNHEY and CDR2 as SMNVEV (reference sequence). This CDR3 spans 16 amino acids. The CDR3 DNA reads TGTGCCAGCAGTTCCTTACCGACAGGCACGGAAAGCATTCAGTACTTC. Protein: CASSSLPTGTESIQYF.

The chain employs TRBV6-6 and TRBJ2-2; D gene uncertain. V lost 0 bases and J 1 base, leaving 9 bases between the germline ends. The CDR3 is 16 amino acids. Germline CDR1 reads MNHNY; CDR2 reads SVGAGI (reference sequence). Written as DNA, the CDR3 is TGTGCCAGCAGTTACTCGTACAGACGGAACACCGGGGAGCTGTTTTTT. This sequence encodes CASSYSYRRNTGELFF.

The genes are TRBV14 and TRBJ1-6, with TRBD1 identical over 10 bases. In germline, CDR1 is SGHDN, CDR2 FVKESK. V lost 4 bases and J lost 9; bases outside the gene matches: 6. The CDR3 consists of 15 residues. CDR3 amino acids: CASSPRDRGFSPLHF. CDR3 sequence (DNA): TGTGCCAGCAGCCCTCGGGACAGGGGTTTTTCACCCCTCCACTTT.

The chain carries TRBV10-3 and TRBJ2-3; a possible D gene is TRBD2 (5 bases). The germline V gene encodes CDR1 ENHRY and CDR2 SYGVKD. The V end was cut by 2 bases, the J end by 6 bases, with 12 bases between. The CDR3 runs to 14 residues. The CDR3 sequence is CAISEPTSDDTQYF. The DNA of the CDR3 is TGTGCCATCAGTGAGCCTACTAGTGACGATACGCAGTATTTT.

The V call is TRBV5-5, the J call TRBJ1-1; TRBD1 matches at 7 bases. CDR3 length: 14 amino acids. Trimming took 0 bases from V and 6 from J; bases not matched to a gene: 5. Germline assignment: CDR1 SGHKS and CDR2 YYEKEE (reference sequence). CDR3 nucleotide sequence: TGTGCCAGCAGCTTGGTGGGGCAGGGGGCTGAAGCTTTCTTT. This translates into CASSLVGQGAEAFF.

The chain couples TRBV14 to TRBJ1-2; weak D call: TRBD1 (5 bases). Germline lookup yields CDR1 SGHDN and CDR2 FVKESK. CDR3 length: 15 amino acids. The V end lost 0 bases, the J end lost 3 bases, and 11 bases lay between the germline ends. CDR3 sequence: CASSQESGYDYGYTF. The CDR3 DNA reads as TGTGCCAGCAGCCAAGAGTCAGGGTATGACTATGGCTACACCTTC.

This clonotype was detected many times. The CDR3 sequence is CASSFGLAGEQFF. For the CDR3, the DNA is TGTGCCAGCAGTTTCGGGCTAGCGGGGGAGCAGTTCTTC. This chain joins TRBV12-3 or TRBV12-4 and TRBJ2-1, with TRBD2 matching over 9 bases. This CDR3 is 13 amino acids long. The V and J ends lost 3 bases and 10 bases, in that order; junction bases with no gene match: 4.